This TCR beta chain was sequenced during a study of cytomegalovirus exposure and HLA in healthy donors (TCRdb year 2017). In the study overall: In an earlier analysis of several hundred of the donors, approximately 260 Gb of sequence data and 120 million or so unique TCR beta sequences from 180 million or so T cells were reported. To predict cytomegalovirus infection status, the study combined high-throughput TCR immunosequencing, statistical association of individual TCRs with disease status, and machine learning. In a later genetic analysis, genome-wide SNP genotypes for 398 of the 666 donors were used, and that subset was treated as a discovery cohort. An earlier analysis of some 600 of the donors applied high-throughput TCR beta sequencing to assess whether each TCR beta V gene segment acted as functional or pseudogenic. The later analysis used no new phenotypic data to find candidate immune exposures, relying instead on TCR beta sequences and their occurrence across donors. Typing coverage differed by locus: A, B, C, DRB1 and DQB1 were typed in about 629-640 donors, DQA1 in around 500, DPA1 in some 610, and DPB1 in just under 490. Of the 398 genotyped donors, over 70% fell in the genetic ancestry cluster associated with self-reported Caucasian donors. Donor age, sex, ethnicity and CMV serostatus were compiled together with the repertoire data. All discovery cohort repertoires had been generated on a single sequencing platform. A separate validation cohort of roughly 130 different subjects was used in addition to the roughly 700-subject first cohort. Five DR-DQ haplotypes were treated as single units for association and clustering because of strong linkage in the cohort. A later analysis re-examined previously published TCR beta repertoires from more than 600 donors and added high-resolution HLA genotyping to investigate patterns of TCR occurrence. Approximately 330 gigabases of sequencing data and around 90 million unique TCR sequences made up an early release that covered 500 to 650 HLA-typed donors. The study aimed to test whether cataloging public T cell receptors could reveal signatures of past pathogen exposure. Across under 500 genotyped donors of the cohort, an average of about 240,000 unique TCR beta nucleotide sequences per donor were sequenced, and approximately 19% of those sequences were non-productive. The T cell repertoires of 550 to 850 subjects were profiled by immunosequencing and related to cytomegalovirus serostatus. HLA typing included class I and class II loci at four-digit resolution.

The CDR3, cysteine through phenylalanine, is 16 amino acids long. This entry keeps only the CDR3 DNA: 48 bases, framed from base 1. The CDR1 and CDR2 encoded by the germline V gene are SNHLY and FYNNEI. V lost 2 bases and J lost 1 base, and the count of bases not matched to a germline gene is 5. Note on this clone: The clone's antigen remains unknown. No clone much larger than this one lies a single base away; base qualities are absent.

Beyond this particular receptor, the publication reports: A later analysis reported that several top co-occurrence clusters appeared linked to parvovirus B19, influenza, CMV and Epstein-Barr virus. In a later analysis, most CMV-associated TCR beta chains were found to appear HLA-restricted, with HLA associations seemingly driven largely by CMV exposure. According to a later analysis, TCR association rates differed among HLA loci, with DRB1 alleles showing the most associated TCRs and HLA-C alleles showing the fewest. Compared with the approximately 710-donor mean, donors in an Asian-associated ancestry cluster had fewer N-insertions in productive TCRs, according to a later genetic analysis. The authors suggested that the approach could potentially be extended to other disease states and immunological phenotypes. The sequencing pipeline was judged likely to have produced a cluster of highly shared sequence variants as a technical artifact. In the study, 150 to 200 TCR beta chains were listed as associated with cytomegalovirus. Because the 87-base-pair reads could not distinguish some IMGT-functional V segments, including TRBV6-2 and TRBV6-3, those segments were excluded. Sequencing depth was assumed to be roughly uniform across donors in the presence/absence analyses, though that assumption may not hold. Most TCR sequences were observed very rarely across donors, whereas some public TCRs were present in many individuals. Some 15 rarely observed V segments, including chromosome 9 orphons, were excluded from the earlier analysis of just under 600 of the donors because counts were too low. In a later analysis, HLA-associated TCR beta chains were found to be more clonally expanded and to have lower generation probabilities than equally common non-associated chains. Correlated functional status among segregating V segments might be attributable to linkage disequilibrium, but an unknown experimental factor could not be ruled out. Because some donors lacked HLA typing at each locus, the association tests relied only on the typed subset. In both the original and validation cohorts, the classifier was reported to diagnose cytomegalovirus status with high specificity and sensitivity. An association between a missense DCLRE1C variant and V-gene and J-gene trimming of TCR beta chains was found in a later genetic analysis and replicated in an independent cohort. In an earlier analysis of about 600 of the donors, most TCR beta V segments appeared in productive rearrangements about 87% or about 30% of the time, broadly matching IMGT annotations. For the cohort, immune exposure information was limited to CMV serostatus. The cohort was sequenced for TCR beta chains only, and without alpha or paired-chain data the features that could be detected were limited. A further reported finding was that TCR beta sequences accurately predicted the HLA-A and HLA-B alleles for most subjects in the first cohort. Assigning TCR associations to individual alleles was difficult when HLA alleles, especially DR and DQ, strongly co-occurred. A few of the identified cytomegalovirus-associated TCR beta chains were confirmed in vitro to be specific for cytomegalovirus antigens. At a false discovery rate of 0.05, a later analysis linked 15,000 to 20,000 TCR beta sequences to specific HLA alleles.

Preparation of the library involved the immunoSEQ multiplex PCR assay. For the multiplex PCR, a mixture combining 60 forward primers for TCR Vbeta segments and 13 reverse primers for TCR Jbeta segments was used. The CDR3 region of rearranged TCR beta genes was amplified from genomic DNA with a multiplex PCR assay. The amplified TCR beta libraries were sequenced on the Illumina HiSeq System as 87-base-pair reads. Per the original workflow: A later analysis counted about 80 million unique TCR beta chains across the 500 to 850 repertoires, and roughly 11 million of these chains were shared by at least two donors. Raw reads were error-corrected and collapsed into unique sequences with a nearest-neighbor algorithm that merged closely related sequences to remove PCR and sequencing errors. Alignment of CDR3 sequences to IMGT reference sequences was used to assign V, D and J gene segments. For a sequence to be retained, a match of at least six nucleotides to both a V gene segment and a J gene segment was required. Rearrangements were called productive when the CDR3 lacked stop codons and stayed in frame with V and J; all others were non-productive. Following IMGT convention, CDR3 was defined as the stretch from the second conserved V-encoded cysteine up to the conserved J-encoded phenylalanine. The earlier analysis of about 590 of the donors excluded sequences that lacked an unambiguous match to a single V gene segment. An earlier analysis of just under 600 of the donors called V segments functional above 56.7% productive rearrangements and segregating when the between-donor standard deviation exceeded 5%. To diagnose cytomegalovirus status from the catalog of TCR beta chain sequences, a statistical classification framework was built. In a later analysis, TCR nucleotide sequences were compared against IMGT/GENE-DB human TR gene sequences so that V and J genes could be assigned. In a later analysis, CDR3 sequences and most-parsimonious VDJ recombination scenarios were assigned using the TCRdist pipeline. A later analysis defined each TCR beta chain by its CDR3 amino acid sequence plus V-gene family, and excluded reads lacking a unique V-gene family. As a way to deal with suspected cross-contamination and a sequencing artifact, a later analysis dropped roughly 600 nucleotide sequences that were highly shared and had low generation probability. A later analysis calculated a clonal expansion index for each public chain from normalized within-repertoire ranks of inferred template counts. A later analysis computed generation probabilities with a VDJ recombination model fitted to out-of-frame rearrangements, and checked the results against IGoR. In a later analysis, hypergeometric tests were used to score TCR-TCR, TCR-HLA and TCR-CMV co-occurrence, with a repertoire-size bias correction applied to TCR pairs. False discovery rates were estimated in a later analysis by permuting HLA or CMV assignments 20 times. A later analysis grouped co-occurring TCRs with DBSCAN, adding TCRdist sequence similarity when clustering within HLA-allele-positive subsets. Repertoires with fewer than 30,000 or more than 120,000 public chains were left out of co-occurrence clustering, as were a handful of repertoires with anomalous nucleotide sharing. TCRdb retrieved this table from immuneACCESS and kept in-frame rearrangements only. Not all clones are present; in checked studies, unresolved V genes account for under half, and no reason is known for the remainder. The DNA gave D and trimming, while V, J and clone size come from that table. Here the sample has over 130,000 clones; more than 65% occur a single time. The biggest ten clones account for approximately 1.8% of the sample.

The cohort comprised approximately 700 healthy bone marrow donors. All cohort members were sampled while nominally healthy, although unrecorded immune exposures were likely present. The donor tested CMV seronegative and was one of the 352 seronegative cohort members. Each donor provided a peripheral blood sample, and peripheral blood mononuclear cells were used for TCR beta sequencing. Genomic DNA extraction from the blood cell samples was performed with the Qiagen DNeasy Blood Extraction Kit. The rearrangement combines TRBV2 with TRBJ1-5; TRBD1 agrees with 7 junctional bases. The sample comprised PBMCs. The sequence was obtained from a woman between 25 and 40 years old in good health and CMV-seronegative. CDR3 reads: CASSEQGGGSNQPQHF. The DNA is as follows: TGTGCCAGCAGTGAACAAGGGGGCGGAAGCAATCAGCCCCAGCATTTT.